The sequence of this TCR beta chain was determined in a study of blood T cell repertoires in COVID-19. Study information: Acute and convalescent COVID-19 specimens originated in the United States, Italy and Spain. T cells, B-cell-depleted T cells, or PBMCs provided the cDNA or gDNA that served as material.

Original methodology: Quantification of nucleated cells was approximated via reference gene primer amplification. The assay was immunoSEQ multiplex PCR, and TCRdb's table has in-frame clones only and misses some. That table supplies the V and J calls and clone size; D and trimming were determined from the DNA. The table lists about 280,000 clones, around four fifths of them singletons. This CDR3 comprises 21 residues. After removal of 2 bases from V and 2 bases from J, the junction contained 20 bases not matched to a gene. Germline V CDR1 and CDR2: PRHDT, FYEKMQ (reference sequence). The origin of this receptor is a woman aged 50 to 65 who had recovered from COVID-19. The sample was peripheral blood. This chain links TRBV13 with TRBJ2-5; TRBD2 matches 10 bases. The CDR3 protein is CASSLFFRSGGAPAGQETQYF. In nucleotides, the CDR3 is TGTGCCAGCAGCTTATTTTTTCGGAGCGGGGGGGCCCCCGCCGGTCAAGAGACCCAGTACTTC.